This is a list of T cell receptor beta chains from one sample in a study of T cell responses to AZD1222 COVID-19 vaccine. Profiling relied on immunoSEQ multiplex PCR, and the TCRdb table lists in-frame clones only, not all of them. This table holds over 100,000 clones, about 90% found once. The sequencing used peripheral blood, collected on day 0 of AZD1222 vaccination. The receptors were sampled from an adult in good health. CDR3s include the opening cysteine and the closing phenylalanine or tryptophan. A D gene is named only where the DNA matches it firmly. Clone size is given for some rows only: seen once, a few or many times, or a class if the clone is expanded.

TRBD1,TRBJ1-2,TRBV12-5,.,TGTGCTAGTGTTACTGACCGGGACAGGGGGCTGGGAAAAGGCGGCTACACCTTC,CASVTDRDRGLGKGGYTF
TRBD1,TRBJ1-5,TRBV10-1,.,TGCGCCAGCAGTAACAGGGGCCACAGATTCGGCAATCAGCCCCAGCATTTT,CASSNRGHRFGNQPQHF
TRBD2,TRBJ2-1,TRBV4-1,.,TGCGCCAGCAGCCAAGTGGGGTTGGCGGGGGACCGCCACAATGAGCAGTTCTTC,CASSQVGLAGDRHNEQFF
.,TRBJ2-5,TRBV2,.,TGTGCCAGCAGGGAACGGACTACGCAAGAGACCCAGTACTTC,CASRERTTQETQYF
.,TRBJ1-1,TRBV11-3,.,TGTGCCAGCAGCTTAAGTCTTAACACTGAAGCTTTCTTT,CASSLSLNTEAFF
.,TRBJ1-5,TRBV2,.,TGTGCCAGCAGTGGATTAGGGGCTCAGCCCCAGCATTTT,CASSGLGAQPQHF
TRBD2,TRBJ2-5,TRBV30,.,TGTGCCTGGAGTGTGGGAGGGGTGGGGGAGACCCAGTACTTC,CAWSVGGVGETQYF
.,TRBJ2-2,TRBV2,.,TGTGCCAGTCGAACAGGGAGGGACACCGGGGAGCTGTTTTTT,CASRTGRDTGELFF
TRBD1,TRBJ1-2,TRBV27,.,TGTGCCAGCAGTTTAAGCGGGACAGCTTTTTACTATGGCTACACCTTC,CASSLSGTAFYYGYTF
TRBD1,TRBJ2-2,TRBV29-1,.,TGCAGCGTCGCATGGGACAGCCCCACCGGGGAGCTGTTTTTT,CSVAWDSPTGELFF
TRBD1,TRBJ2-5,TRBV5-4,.,TGTGCCAGCAGCACCGGGACAGGGCCGGAGACCCAGTACTTC,CASSTGTGPETQYF
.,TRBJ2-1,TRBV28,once,TGTGCCAGCAGTTTACTAGGGGCCAACAATGAGCAGTTCTTC,CASSLLGANNEQFF
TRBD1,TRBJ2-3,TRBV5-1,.,TGCGCCAGCAGCCCGGGACAGGGGGCCCCTGATACGCAGTATTTT,CASSPGQGAPDTQYF
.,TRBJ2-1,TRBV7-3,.,TGTGCCAGCAGCTTAACCAACCTCAATGAGCAGTTCTTC,CASSLTNLNEQFF
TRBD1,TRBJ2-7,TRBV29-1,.,TGCAGCGTTCAGGTCCGGGACAGGTTCTACGAGCAGTACTTC,CSVQVRDRFYEQYF
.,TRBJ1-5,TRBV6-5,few,TGTGCCAGCAGGGTCCGACAGAGCAATCAGCCCCAGCATTTT,CASRVRQSNQPQHF
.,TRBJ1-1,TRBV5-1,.,TGCGCCAGCAGCTTGGCAGGGGCAGGCACTGAAGCTTTCTTT,CASSLAGAGTEAFF
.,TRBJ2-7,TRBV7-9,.,TGTGCCAGCTCACTAGGGGGGGTGACCTACGAGCAGTACTTC,CASSLGGVTYEQYF
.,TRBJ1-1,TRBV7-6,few,TGTGCCAGCACCCCAGGGAGAGACTCGGGCACTGAAGCTTTCTTT,CASTPGRDSGTEAFF
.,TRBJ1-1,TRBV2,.,TGTGCCAGCAGTGTTGGGGGGTTGAACACTGAAGCTTTCTTT,CASSVGGLNTEAFF
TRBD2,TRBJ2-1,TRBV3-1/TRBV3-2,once,TGTGCCAGCAGCCAAGATGGCGGGGGATCCTACAATGAGCAGTTCTTC,CASSQDGGGSYNEQFF
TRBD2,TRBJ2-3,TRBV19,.,TGTGCCAGTAGTATGGGCCTAGCGGGGGGTGGGAAAACAGATACGCAGTATTTT,CASSMGLAGGGKTDTQYF
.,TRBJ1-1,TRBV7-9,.,TGTGCCAGCAGCCCCCCTACTTGGAACACTGAAGCTTTCTTT,CASSPPTWNTEAFF
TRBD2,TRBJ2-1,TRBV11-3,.,TGTGCCAGCAGCTCCCGGACTAGCGGGAGCCGGAGCGAGCAGTTCTTC,CASSSRTSGSRSEQFF
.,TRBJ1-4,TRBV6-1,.,TGTGCCAGCAGTGAGGGGAGGGTTGGAAATGAAAAACTGTTTTTT,CASSEGRVGNEKLFF
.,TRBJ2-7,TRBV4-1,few,TGCGCCAGCAGCCCCAGGGAAGCTTACGAGCAGTACTTC,CASSPREAYEQYF
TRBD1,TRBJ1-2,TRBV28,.,TGTGCCAGCAGTCCCGGGACAGGGGGCAACTATGGCTACACCTTC,CASSPGTGGNYGYTF
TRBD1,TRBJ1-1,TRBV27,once,TGTGCCAGCAGTTTAGGGACAGGTGAAGCTTTCTTT,CASSLGTGEAFF
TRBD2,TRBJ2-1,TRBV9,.,TGTGCCAGCAGCGAAAGGACTAGCGGAGAGCAGTTCTTC,CASSERTSGEQFF
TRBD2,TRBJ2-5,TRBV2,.,TGTGCCAGCAGCCCAGGGACTAGAAAAGAGACCCAGTACTTC,CASSPGTRKETQYF
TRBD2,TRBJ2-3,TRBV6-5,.,TGTGCCAGCAGTTACTCGGCGGGGGGAGCAGATACGCAGTATTTT,CASSYSAGGADTQYF
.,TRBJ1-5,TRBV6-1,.,TGTGCCAGCAGTGAATATTTGAAGGGACAGCCCCAGCATTTT,CASSEYLKGQPQHF
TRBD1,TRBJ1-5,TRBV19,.,TGTGCCAGTAGTATAGTTGCGGGACAGGGTGCTCAGCCCCAGCATTTT,CASSIVAGQGAQPQHF
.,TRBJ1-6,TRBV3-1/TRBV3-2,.,TGTGCCAGCAGCCAACAGGTGGATTCACCCCTCCACTTT,CASSQQVDSPLHF
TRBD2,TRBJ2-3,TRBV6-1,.,TGTGCCAGCAGTGGGGAGGGTAACCCAAACACAGATACGCAGTATTTT,CASSGEGNPNTDTQYF
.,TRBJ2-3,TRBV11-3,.,TGTGCCAGCAGCTTAGGGTGGGAGAAATCTCATACGCAGTATTTT,CASSLGWEKSHTQYF